This TCR beta chain was observed in a study of cytomegalovirus exposure and HLA in healthy donors. General study results and limits: Researchers reported from a later analysis that most CMV-associated TCR beta chains appeared HLA-restricted. TCR beta sequences reportedly predicted the HLA-A and HLA-B alleles of most subjects accurately. In vitro checks showed that three CMV-associated chains really do target CMV antigens.

Turning to this clone: What it binds is not known.

PCR primers comprised 60 Vbeta and 13 Jbeta primers. Only in-frame clones appear in the TCRdb table, and some are missing; sequencing was by immunoSEQ multiplex PCR. The listing records 100,000 to 150,000 clones. CDR1 and CDR2 from the germline V gene are SEHNR and FQNEAQ (reference sequence). Trimming removed 5 bases from V and 9 bases from J; junction bases left unmatched: 14. The CDR3 consists of 16 residues. The TCR originated in a man aged 40-49 years in good health and CMV-seronegative. V is TRBV7-9 and J is TRBJ2-1; 9 nucleotides align to TRBD2. Sequencing used PBMCs. Written as DNA, the CDR3 is TGTGCCAGCAGCCCAGGGGGACTAGCCTGGCAGGGTGAGCAGTTCTTC. As protein: CASSPGGLAWQGEQFF.